The T cell receptor (beta chain) described here comes from a study of shared T cell receptors in the human thymus. Sequencing used immunoSEQ multiplex PCR; TCRdb keeps in-frame clones, though not all of them. This sample has 500,000 to 750,000 clones; 85% to 90% occur once, and the top ten carry around 0.0099%. The same sample was also used in a study of human thymus T cells.

The sequencing sample was made of thymocytes. The source of this sequence is a boy younger than two with a congenital heart defect.

CDR3 amino acids: CASTPSVPSVQETQYF. Here the CDR3 DNA reads TGTGCCAGCACCCCGTCCGTCCCTAGCGTCCAAGAGACCCAGTACTTC. The rearrangement uses TRBV9 and TRBJ2-5, with D tentatively TRBD2 (6 bases). The CDR3 has 16 residues. The V and J ends lost 6 bases and 1 base respectively, with 19 bases between them. Germline-derived CDR1 and CDR2 are SGDLS and YYNGEE.